This TCR beta chain is from a study of identical twins. MiXCR, run by TCRdb on the 5' RACE reads, gives a single entry per CDR3 protein. The table lists about 530,000 distinct CDR3 sequences, about 20% of them singletons. This clonotype was recorded a few times. The same sample was also studied in work on yellow fever vaccine responses in identical twins.

The sequence was obtained from a young woman in good health. What was sequenced was CD4+ T cells sorted from blood.

CDR3 in DNA: TGTGCCAGCAGTCCGACAGGGGGCGACTACAATGAGCAGTTCTTC. Its protein is CASSPTGGDYNEQFF. This sequence joins TRBV12-3 or TRBV12-4 and TRBJ2-1, with 10 bases fitting TRBD1. The length of the CDR3 is 15 residues. After removal of 5 bases from V and 3 bases from J, the junction contained 4 bases not matched to a gene.